These 25 T cell receptor beta chains were all obtained from the same sample, sequenced in a study of blood T cell repertoires in COVID-19. The method was immunoSEQ multiplex PCR; TCRdb's version includes in-frame clones alone and lacks a portion of them. The sample records some 110,000 clones, roughly 80% being singletons. Material for sequencing was peripheral blood. The receptors here all came from a man aged 60-69 years with acute or convalescent COVID-19.

The J gene is TRBJ1-3, the V gene TRBV19, with TRBD1 identical over 7 bases. The CDR3 is 16 amino acids. Germline values: CDR1 LNHDA, CDR2 SQIVND (reference sequence). Unmatched junction bases numbered 11, after V lost 5 bases and J lost 4 bases. The CDR3 coding sequence is TGTGCCAGTAGTCCGAGAACCGGGACAGTCGGAAACACCATATATTTT. Amino acids: CASSPRTGTVGNTIYF.

The chain is built from TRBV19 and TRBJ2-5; 10 nucleotides match TRBD1. Germline-derived CDR1 and CDR2 are LNHDA and SQIVND (reference sequence). The CDR3 runs 18 residues. The V and J ends lost 6 bases and 5 bases, in that order; junction bases with no gene match: 18. CDR3 loop: CASSPTTGGAGLRETQYF. CDR3 bases: TGTGCCAGTAGCCCGACGACAGGGGGCGCAGGTCTTCGGGAGACCCAGTACTTC.

The rearrangement joins TRBV12-2 to TRBJ2-1; no DNA check was done on the table's D call, TRBD2. TRBV12-2 is shown as a pseudogene. The CDR3 is made up of 18 amino acids. Here the CDR3 DNA reads TGTGCAAGTCGCTTACCCCAGCGGGCGGGAGGGCCCTACAATGAGCAGTTCTTC. This translates into CASRLPQRAGGPYNEQFF.

V usage is TRBV5-1 and J usage is TRBJ2-5; possible D gene TRBD2, 6 bases. Germline-derived CDR1 and CDR2 are SGHRS and YFSETQ. This CDR3 is built from 14 residues. V lost 4 bases, J lost 3 bases, and 13 bases lay in between. The CDR3 is CASSKAPGEETQYF. CDR3 nucleotides: TGCGCCAGCAGCAAGGCCCCGGGAGAAGAGACCCAGTACTTC.

The chain has TRBV10-3 and TRBJ2-7; 13 positions match TRBD2. Looked up from germline, CDR1 is ENHRY and CDR2 is SYGVKD. The CDR3 extends over 15 amino acids. J was trimmed by 3 bases and V by 4 bases; bases with no gene match: 3. As DNA, the CDR3 is TGTGCCATCAGTGCGACTAGCGGGGGGAACTACGAGCAGTACTTC. Translated, it gives CAISATSGGNYEQYF.

This clone was recorded only once. The chain recombines TRBV30 with TRBJ2-1; D perhaps matches TRBD1 (6 bases). V was shortened by 2 bases and J by 4 bases, with 15 bases between the two germline ends. Germline CDR1 reads GTSNPN; CDR2 reads SVGIG (reference sequence). This CDR3 spans 15 amino acids. CDR3 in DNA: TGTGCCTGGAGTAACGGACAGACGAATTACAATGAGCAGTTCTTC. Its protein product is CAWSNGQTNYNEQFF.

This clone appeared a few times. This chain uses TRBV9 with TRBJ1-3, with D possibly TRBD1 on 5 matching bases. V was trimmed by 2 bases and J by 10 bases, leaving 22 bases between them. Germline CDR1 SGDLS, CDR2 YYNGEE. This CDR3 has 16 residues. The CDR3 DNA reads TGTGCCAGCAGCGTTCAAGGGGACTTCGGTTGGGGAACCATATATTTT. Its protein is CASSVQGDFGWGTIYF.

There are a few counts of this clone. The chain is built from TRBV9 and TRBJ2-1; 7 bases line up with TRBD2. The V and J ends lost 2 bases and 8 bases, in that order; junction bases with no gene match: 7. The CDR3 extends over 14 amino acids. The germline CDR1 and CDR2 sequences are SGDLS and YYNGEE. This CDR3 is CASSVTSREDEQFF. CDR3 sequence (DNA): TGTGCCAGCAGCGTGACTAGTCGGGAGGATGAGCAGTTCTTC.

The chain links TRBV10-1 to TRBJ2-6; 8 nucleotides align to TRBD2. V was clipped by 11 bases and J by 0 bases; unmatched bases: 9. Germline V gives CDR1 WNHNN, CDR2 SYGVQD (reference sequence). The CDR3 consists of 16 residues. In nucleotides, the CDR3 is TGCGCCTCCGGGGGGGAGGCCGACTCTGGGGCCAACGTCCTGACTTTC. It is translated as CASGGEADSGANVLTF.

The genes are TRBV5-1 and TRBJ2-2; D is uncertain. The CDR3 covers 16 residues. Germline CDR1 and CDR2: SGHRS and YFSETQ. V gave up 0 bases and J gave up 2 bases, with 11 bases separating them. In DNA form, the CDR3 reads TGCGCCAGCAGCTTGGGATCAGGCAGAAACACCGGGGAGCTGTTTTTT. Its translation: CASSLGSGRNTGELFF.

The table lists this clone with a few counts. The same CDR3 also results from other DNA sequences found in this sample. V and J are TRBV5-1 and TRBJ2-2; D is undetermined. This CDR3 is 14 amino acids long. From germline, CDR1 is SGHRS and CDR2 YFSETQ. Trimming cost V 0 bases and J 4 bases, with 7 bases left between them. The CDR3 region has the DNA TGCGCCAGCAGCTTGGGGTCTATCACCGGGGAGCTGTTTTTT. Protein: CASSLGSITGELFF.

The V gene is TRBV29-1, the J gene TRBJ1-6, with 9 positions matching TRBD1. The CDR3 contains 14 residues. CDR1 SQVTM and CDR2 ANQGSEA come from the germline V gene. The V gene end was trimmed by 6 bases and the J gene end by 9 bases; junction bases not matched to a gene: 9. The CDR3: CSVLLGTGRSPLHF. DNA of the CDR3: TGCAGCGTCTTGCTGGGGACAGGGCGTTCACCCCTCCACTTT. Variable domain in full (rest from reference TRBV29-1 and TRBJ1-6): SAVISQKPSRDICQRGTSLTIQCQVDSQVTMMFWYRQQPGQSLTLIATANQGSEATYESGFVIDKFPISRPNLTFSTLTVSNMSPEDSSIYLCSVLLGTGRSPLHFGNGTRLTVT.

The chain employs TRBV5-6 and TRBJ2-5; D remains unclear. The ends were cut back, 4 bases at V and 7 bases at J, with 20 bases in the middle. There are 15 residues in the CDR3. Germline CDR1 SGHDT, CDR2 YYEEEE. CDR3 nucleotides: TGTGCCAGCAGCCTGGACGGGTTTTCCTCCGGGACCCAGTACTTC. Translation: CASSLDGFSSGTQYF.

This sequence joins TRBV11-2 and TRBJ2-1; D is ambiguous. The V gene lost 0 bases and the J gene lost 10 bases, with 10 bases spanning the gap. In germline, CDR1 is SGHAT, CDR2 FQNNGV. There are 13 residues in the CDR3. The CDR3 DNA reads TGTGCCAGCAGCTTAGATGCGGCCCGGGAGCAGTTCTTC. Its protein product is CASSLDAAREQFF.

The chain recombines TRBV7-5 with TRBJ2-7; the table names TRBD2, a call not compared with the DNA. TRBV7-5 is listed as a pseudogene. The CDR3 totals 15 residues. Written as DNA, the CDR3 is TGTGCCAGAAGCTTAGAACTAGCGGGAGTGTGCGAGCAGTACGTC. Translating gives CARSLELAGVCEQYV.

The chain combines TRBV5-1 with TRBJ2-6; 7 bases are shared with TRBD1. Looked up from germline, CDR1 is SGHRS and CDR2 is YFSETQ. The CDR3 loop spans 16 amino acids. The junction had 5 bases not matched to a gene; V was cut back by 1 base and J by 4 bases. CDR3 protein: CASSLTGQAGANVLTF. CDR3 DNA: TGCGCCAGCAGCTTGACCGGACAGGCAGGGGCCAACGTCCTGACTTTC. The full variable domain, with the rest looked up from reference TRBV5-1 and TRBJ2-6, is KAGVTQTPRYLIKTRGQQVTLSCSPISGHRSVSWYQQTPGQGLQFLFEYFSETQRNKGNFPGRFSGRQFSNSRSEMNVSTLELGDSALYLCASSLTGQAGANVLTFGAGSRLTVL.

The V call is TRBV27, the J call TRBJ2-2; D remains unclear. The V and J ends lost 5 bases and 6 bases respectively, with 16 bases between them. Germline V gene data show CDR1 as MNHEY and CDR2 as SMNVEV (reference sequence). The CDR3 totals 15 residues. CDR3 DNA sequence: TGTGCCAGCAGTCTTAGAGTAGATATCGCCGGGGAGCTGTTTTTT. This encodes CASSLRVDIAGELFF.

The rearrangement uses TRBV5-1 and TRBJ1-4, with D possibly TRBD1 on 6 matching bases. Trimming took 4 bases from V and 7 from J, leaving 20 bases between them. CDR3 length: 16 amino acids. CDR1 and CDR2 from the germline V gene are SGHRS and YFSETQ. CDR3 protein: CASSRDPGGQGEKLFF. DNA of the CDR3: TGCGCCAGCAGCCGGGACCCCGGGGGGCAAGGTGAAAAACTGTTTTTT.

This chain joins TRBV12-5 and TRBJ1-6, with 11 bases lining up with TRBD1. V was pared by 5 bases and J by 7 bases, with 4 bases of the junction left unmatched. The germline V gene has CDR1 LGHNT and CDR2 FRNRAP. CDR3 length equals 15 residues. The CDR3 protein is CASGVGQGANSPLHF. The CDR3 nucleotides read TGTGCTAGTGGTGTCGGACAGGGGGCGAATTCACCCCTCCACTTT.

This clone was picked up one time. This chain uses TRBV9 with TRBJ2-1; 10 bases are a match to TRBD2. Looked up from germline, CDR1 is SGDLS and CDR2 is YYNGEE. The junction had 9 bases not matched to a gene; V was cut back by 0 bases and J by 6 bases. The CDR3 has 17 amino acids. CDR3 amino acids: CASSVGLAGANSNEQFF. For the CDR3, the DNA is TGTGCCAGCAGCGTAGGGCTAGCGGGAGCAAACTCCAATGAGCAGTTCTTC.

The genes are TRBV12-3 or TRBV12-4 and TRBJ1-6; D ambiguous. With 1 base removed from V and 7 bases from J, the gap between germline ends came to 5 bases. The length of the CDR3 is 13 residues. Here the CDR3 DNA reads TGTGCCAGCAGTTTAGAGAGGAATTCACCCCTCCACTTT. Residues: CASSLERNSPLHF.

This clone was detected once. The V gene is TRBV6-5, the J gene TRBJ1-5; 9 positions agree with TRBD1. The trim removed 5 bases at V and 4 bases at J, leaving 6 bases unmatched. This CDR3 has 15 amino acids. CDR1 and CDR2 (germline): MNHEY, SVGAGI. The CDR3 DNA is TGTGCCAGCAGTCGGACAGGGGTAGGGAATCAGCCCCAGCATTTT. This gives the protein CASSRTGVGNQPQHF.

The V and J genes are TRBV5-4 and TRBJ1-3; D is unclear. Germline V gene data show CDR1 as SGHNT and CDR2 as YYREEE (reference sequence). V dropped 6 bases and J dropped 8 bases, with 15 bases sitting between them. The CDR3 is 13 amino acids. CDR3 nucleotide sequence: TGTGCCAGCACCTTCCCGGGTCGAGACACCATATATTTT. It codes for CASTFPGRDTIYF. Full variable domain (outside the CDR3, taken from reference TRBV5-4 and TRBJ1-3): ETGVTQSPTHLIKTRGQQVTLRCSSQSGHNTVSWYQQALGQGPQFIFQYYREEENGRGNFPPRFSGLQFPNYSSELNVNALELDDSALYLCASTFPGRDTIYFGEGSWLTVV.

The gene calls are TRBV18 and TRBJ1-2; TRBD1 agrees at 12 bases. Germline CDR1 KGHSH, CDR2 LQKENI. This CDR3 is 15 amino acids long. Unmatched junction bases numbered 5, after V lost 3 bases and J lost 6 bases. CDR3 sequence reads: CASSPQGQGADGYTF. The CDR3 nucleotides read TGTGCCAGCTCACCGCAGGGACAGGGGGCGGATGGCTACACCTTC. Drawing the rest from reference TRBV18 and TRBJ1-2, the complete variable domain is NAGVMQNPRHLVRRRGQEARLRCSPMKGHSHVYWYRQLPEEGLKFMVYLQKENIIDESGMPKERFSAEFPKEGPSILRIQQVVRGDSAAYFCASSPQGQGADGYTFGSGTRLTVV.

The gene calls are TRBV3-1 (or the pseudogene TRBV3-2) and TRBJ1-1; 7 bases are a match to TRBD1. The V gene end was trimmed by 2 bases and the J gene end by 4 bases; junction bases not matched to a gene: 4. This CDR3 contains 14 residues. Germline V gene data show CDR1 as LGHDT and CDR2 as YNNKEL (reference sequence). CDR3 coding DNA: TGTGCCAGCAGCCAATTCACAGGGGTCACTGAAGCTTTCTTT. Amino acid sequence: CASSQFTGVTEAFF.